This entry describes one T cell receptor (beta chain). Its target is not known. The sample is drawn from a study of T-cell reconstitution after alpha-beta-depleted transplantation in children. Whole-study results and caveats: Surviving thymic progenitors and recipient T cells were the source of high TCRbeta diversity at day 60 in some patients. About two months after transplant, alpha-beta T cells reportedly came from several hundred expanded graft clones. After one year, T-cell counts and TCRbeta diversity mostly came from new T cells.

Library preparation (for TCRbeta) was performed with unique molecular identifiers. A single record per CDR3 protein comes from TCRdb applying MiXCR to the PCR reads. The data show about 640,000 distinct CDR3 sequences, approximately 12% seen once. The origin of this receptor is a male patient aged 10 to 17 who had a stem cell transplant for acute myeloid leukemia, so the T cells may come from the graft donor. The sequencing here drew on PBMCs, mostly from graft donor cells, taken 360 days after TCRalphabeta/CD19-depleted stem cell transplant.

Here the CDR3 DNA reads TGCAGCTCACAGGGTGAAGAAGAGACCCAGTACTTC. This codes for CSSQGEEETQYF. The chain uses TRBV29-1 and TRBJ2-5; maybe TRBD1 (6 bases). This CDR3 has 12 amino acids. V was pared by 8 bases and J by 3 bases, with 13 bases between. Germline V gives CDR1 SQVTM, CDR2 ANQGSEA.